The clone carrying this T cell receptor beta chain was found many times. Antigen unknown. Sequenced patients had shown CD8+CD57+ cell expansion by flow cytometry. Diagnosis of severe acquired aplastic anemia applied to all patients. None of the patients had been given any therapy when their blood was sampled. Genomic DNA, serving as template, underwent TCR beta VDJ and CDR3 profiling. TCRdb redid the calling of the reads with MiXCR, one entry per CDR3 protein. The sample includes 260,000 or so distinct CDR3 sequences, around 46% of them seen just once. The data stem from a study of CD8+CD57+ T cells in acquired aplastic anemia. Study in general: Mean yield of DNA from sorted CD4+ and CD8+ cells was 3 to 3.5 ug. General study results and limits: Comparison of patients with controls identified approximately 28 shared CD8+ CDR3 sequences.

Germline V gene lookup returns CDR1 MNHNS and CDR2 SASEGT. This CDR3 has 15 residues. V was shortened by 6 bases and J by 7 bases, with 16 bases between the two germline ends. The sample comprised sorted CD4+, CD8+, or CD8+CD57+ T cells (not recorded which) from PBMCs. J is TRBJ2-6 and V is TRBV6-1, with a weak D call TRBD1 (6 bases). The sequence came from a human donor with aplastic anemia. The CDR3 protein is CASRHLQDSANVLTF. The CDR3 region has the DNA TGTGCCAGCAGGCATCTTCAGGACAGCGCCAACGTCCTGACTTTC.